This T cell receptor beta chain was identified in a study of blood T cell repertoires in COVID-19. The CDR3 spans 15 residues. The germline V and J ends were trimmed by 4 bases and 2 bases, with 14 bases remaining between them. In germline, CDR1 is MGHDK, CDR2 SYGVNS. The authors' processing: Researchers report that nucleated cell counts were estimated from reference gene primer amplification. Data came from immunoSEQ multiplex PCR; TCRdb stores just in-frame clones and leaves some out. The V and J calls and clone size come from that table; D and trimming were worked out from the DNA. The sample has about 150,000 clones; more than 70% are singletons.

The sequence was collected from a woman between 50 and 59 years old with acute or convalescent COVID-19. Sample: peripheral blood. This chain joins TRBV25-1 and TRBJ2-5; weak D call: TRBD2 (7 bases). CDR3 sequence reads: CASSVGGGRQETQYF. DNA for the CDR3: TGTGCCAGCAGTGTAGGGGGGGGACGACAAGAGACCCAGTACTTC.